This TCR beta chain is drawn from a study of shared clonotypes between healthy human individuals (TCRdb year 2020). Some background on the complete study: A few men and two women, aged 18 to 49 years, made up the cohort. For each donor, CD4 naive and CD4 memory were each run on three plates, CD8 naive on two plates, and CD8 memory on one plate. To estimate repertoire size and how much clonotype sharing occurs between individuals, the study deeply sequenced the blood TCR repertoires of five or six healthy adults. Leukapheresis yielded between about 0.85 and 9 billion PBMCs per donor. Libraries were prepared and TCR repertoires were sequenced by different laboratories using diverse techniques, in order to increase sequencing depth and limit assay-specific biases.

Note on this clone: Its cognate antigen has yet to be identified. No much larger clone is present one base from it, and per-base qualities are unavailable.

Measured from the cysteine to the phenylalanine, the CDR3 is 14 residues long. The retained sequence is limited to the CDR3, 42 bases, with the frame set at the first base. CDR1 and CDR2 are read off the germline V gene as MNHEY and SVGAGI. V loses 0 bases of germline sequence and J loses 4 bases, and the interval between the two ends is 10 bases. TCR CDR3 regions were amplified from genomic DNA by multiplex PCR using the deep immunoSEQ assay. Extracted genomic DNA from each cell subset was distributed evenly across all wells of several immunoSEQ 96-well plates, and each plate was treated as a replicate. For sorted subsets, approximately 190 ng genomic DNA, equal to tens of thousands of T cell genomes, was loaded into each replicate PCR. Purified libraries were measured with a Qubit 3.0 fluorometer, size-checked on a Bioanalyzer 2100, and measured again with the KAPA Library Quantification kit. Every immunoSEQ 96-well plate was sequenced on a separate single-read 150-cycle Illumina NextSeq 550 flow cell. Concerning the study's data processing: Because the immunoSEQ output included only junctional sequences and no quality scores, the filtering could not be the same as the filtering used for full-length reads. To assign V/J genes and CDR3, sequences were annotated against IMGT germline references using PyIR, a Python wrapper for IgBLAST v1.9. Reads were removed for weak V/J assignments (E-value above 1e-6), missing CDR3, stop codons, out-of-frame junctions, or ambiguous translated residues. V3J clonotypes were defined as sequences sharing the same inferred V gene, J gene, and CDR3 amino acid sequence. To compute the percentage overlap between repertoires, the number of shared unique clonotypes was divided by the size of the smaller repertoire. RTK rarefaction, the Chao1 estimator, and Recon v2.1 estimates of unobserved clonotypes were used to assess repertoire richness. For all TCRbeta clonotypes obtained by the gDNA method from a few donors, generation probabilities were computed with OLGA. TCRdb took this table from immuneACCESS and kept in-frame rearrangements with V and J called. Such tables lack part of the clones; where checked against another copy, unresolved V genes explain under half of the gap, and the rest is unexplained. Clone size and V and J calls were adopted from that table, with D and trimming inferred from the DNA. This sample gives 2 million or so clones in total; approximately 95% of them show up just once. The ten largest make up 0.85% to 1.2% of the sample.

General conclusions and limits of the study: Naive subsets generally had larger estimated clonotype richness than memory subsets did. Incomplete sequencing was indicated by rarefaction of sorted-subset datasets, despite the large sequencing depth. The small number of donors limited the genetic and exposure-history diversity represented. Pairwise subsampling indicated that sequencing depth was expected to affect the degree of clonotype sharing among donors. Around 5.4% of naive CD4, 3.5% of naive CD8, approximately 2% of memory CD4, and about 0.4% of memory CD8 clonotypes were shared across a few donors. Higher generation probabilities were observed for clonotypes shared by all four sorted-subset donors than for non-shared clonotypes. Sampling was limited to blood, and TCR repertoires in tissue likely differ from TCR repertoires in blood.

CD8 naive samples were CD45RO-negative cells positively selected for CCR7, giving a CD45RA+CCR7+ population that excluded TemRA cells. Donors were healthy HIV-negative adults with no recently reported acute infections or vaccinations. All donors were Caucasian adults living in Nashville, Tennessee, USA. Blood was obtained by leukapheresis, after which PBMCs were separated by Ficoll-Histopaque density gradient centrifugation and cryopreserved in liquid nitrogen vapor phase. Purity and quantity of every magnetically sorted T cell population were checked by analytical flow cytometry. From each sorted fraction, genomic DNA was isolated and quantified by UV absorbance on a Nanodrop 2000c.

What was sequenced was naive CD8+ T cells sorted from blood. The cell subset or site label here, explained by the study, means: CD45RA+CCR7+. This TCR was recovered from a man between 18 and 29 years old in good health. This chain is built from TRBV6-5 and TRBJ2-7; the D segment cannot be called with confidence. The CDR3 region has the sequence CASSYSSGWYEQYF. Read as DNA, the sequence is TGTGCCAGCAGTTACTCGTCCGGGTGGTACGAGCAGTACTTC.